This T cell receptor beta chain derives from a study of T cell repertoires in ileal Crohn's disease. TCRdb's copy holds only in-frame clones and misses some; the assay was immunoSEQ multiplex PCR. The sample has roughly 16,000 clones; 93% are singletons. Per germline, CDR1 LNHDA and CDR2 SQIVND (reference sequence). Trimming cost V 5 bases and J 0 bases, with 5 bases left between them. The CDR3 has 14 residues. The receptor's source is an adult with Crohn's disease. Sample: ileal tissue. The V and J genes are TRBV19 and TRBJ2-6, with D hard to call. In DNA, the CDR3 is TGTGCCAGTAGTTCATTCTCTGGGGCCAACGTCCTGACTTTC. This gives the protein CASSSFSGANVLTF. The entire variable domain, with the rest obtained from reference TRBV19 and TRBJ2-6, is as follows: DGGITQSPKYLFRKEGQNVTLSCEQNLNHDAMYWYRQDPGQGLRLIYYSQIVNDFQKGDIAEGYSVSREKKESFPLTVTSAQKNPTAFYLCASSSFSGANVLTFGAGSRLTVL.